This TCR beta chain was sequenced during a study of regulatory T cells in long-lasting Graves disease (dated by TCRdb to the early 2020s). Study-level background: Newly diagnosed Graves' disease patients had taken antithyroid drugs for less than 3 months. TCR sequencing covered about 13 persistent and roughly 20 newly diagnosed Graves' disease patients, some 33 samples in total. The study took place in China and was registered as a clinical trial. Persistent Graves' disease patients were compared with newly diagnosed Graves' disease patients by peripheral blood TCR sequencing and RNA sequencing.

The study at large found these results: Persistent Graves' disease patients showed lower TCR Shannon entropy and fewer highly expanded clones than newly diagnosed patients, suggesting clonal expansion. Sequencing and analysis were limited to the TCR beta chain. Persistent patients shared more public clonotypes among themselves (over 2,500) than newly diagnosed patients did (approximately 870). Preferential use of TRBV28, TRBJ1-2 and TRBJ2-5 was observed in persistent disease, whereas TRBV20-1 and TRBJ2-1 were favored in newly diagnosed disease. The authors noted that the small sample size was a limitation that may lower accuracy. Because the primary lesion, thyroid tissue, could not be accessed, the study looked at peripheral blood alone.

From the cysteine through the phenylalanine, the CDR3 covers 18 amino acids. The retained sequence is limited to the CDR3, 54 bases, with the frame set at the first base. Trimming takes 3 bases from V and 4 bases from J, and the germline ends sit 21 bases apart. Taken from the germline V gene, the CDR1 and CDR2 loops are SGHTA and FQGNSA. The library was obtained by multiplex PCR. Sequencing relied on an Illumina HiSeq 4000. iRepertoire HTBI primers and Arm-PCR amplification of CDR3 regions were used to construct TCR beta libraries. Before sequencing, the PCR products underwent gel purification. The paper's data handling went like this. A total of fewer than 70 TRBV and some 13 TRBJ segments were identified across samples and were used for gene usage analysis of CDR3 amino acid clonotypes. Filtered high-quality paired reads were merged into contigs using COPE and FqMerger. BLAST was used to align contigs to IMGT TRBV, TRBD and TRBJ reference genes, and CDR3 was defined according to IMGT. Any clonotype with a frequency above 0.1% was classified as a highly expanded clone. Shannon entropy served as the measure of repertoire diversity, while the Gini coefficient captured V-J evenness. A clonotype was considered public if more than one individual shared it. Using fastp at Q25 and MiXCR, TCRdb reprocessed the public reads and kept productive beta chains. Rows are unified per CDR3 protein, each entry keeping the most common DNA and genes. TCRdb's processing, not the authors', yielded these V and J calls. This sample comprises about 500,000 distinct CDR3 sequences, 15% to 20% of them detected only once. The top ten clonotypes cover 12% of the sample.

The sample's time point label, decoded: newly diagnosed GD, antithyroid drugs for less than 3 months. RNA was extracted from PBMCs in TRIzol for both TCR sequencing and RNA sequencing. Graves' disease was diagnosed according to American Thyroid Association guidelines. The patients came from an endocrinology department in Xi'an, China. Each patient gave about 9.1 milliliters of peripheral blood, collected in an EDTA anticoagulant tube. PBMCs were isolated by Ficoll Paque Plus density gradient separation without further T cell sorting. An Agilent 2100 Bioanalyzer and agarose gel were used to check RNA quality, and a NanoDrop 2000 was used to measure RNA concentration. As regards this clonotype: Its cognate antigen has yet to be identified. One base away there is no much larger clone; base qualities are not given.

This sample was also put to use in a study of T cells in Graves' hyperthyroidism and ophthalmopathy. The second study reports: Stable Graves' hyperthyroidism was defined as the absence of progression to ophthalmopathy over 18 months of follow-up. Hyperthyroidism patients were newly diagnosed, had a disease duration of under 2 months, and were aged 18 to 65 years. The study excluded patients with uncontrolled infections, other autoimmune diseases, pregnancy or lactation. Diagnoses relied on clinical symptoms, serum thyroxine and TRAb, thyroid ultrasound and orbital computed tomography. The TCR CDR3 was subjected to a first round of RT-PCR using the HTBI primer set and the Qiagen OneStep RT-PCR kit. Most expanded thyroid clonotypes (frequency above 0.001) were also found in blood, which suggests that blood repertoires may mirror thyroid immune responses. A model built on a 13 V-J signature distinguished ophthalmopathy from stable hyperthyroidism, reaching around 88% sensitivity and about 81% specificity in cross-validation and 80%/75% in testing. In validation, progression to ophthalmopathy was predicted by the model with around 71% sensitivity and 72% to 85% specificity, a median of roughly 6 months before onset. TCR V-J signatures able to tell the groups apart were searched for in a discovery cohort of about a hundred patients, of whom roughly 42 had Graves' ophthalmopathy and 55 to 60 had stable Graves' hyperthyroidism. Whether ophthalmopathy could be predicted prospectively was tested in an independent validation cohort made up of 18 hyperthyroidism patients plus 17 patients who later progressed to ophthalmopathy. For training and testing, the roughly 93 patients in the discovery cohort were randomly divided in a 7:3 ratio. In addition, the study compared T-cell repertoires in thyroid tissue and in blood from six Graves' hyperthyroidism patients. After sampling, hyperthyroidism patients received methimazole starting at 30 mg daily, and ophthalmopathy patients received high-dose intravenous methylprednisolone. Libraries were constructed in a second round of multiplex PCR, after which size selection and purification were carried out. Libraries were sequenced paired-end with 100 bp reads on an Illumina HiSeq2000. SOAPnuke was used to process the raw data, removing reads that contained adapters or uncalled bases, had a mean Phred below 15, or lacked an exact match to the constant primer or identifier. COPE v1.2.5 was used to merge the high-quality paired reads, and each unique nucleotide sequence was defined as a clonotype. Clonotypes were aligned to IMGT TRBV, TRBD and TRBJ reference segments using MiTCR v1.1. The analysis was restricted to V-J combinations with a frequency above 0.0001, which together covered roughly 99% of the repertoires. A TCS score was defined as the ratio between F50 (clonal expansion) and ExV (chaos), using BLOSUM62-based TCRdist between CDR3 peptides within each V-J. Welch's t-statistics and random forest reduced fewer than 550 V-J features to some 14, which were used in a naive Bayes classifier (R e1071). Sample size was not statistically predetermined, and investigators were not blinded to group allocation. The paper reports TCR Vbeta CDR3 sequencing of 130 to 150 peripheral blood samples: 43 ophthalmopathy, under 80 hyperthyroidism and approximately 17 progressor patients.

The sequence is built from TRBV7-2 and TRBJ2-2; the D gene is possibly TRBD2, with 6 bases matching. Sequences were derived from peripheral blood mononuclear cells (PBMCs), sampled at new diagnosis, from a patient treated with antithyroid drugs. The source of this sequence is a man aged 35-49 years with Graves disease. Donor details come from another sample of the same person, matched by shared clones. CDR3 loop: CASSFVRGGMPRTGELFF. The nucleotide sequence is TGTGCCAGCAGCTTCGTGCGGGGCGGGATGCCCCGCACCGGGGAGCTGTTTTTT.